What follows is one TCR beta chain and its context. Its cognate antigen has yet to be identified. No clone much larger than this one lies a single base away; base qualities are absent. These data come from a study of control samples from healthy donors and cancer patients (dated by TCRdb to the early 2020s). The germline ends are 6 bases apart after V is trimmed by 5 bases and J by 1 base. The germline V gene (reference sequence) provides CDR1 LNHDA and CDR2 SQIVND. The cysteine opens and the phenylalanine closes a CDR3 of 13 amino acids. The CDR3 DNA has 39 bases and is translated from base 1. The library relied on the immunoSEQ multiplex PCR assay. TCRdb re-hosts the immuneACCESS table, in-frame sequences only. Its copies lack some clones; in the studies checked, an unresolved V gene accounts for under half of them, and the cause for the rest is not known. The sample contains under 55,000 clones, 75% to 90% of them found a single time. Around 10% of the sample comes from the top ten.

This TCR was sampled from a man in his 70s in good health. The V and J segments used are TRBV19 and TRBJ1-3, with the D segment identity uncertain. The sequencing input was blood. The DNA sequence is given as TGTGCCAGTAGTCGTAAATCTGGAAACACCATATATTTT. Its protein is CASSRKSGNTIYF.